This T cell receptor beta chain comes out of a study of T cell responses to AZD1222 COVID-19 vaccine (dated by TCRdb to the early 2020s). Background for the entire study: TCR sequencing was performed for fewer than 250 trial participants, of whom about 200 were given two doses of AZD1222 and around 26 were given two doses of MenACWY control vaccine. Trial participants were enrolled by age into subgroups of 18-55, 56-69 and 70-plus years, and around 150, 29 and 61 TCR-sequenced participants, respectively, were included in these subgroups.

Read against the paper, the sample's time point label means: baseline before first vaccination. The sample's treatment or condition, from its label and the paper: meningococcal conjugate vaccine given as trial control. Vaccinee samples came from UK trials COV001 and COV002, including a single-blind randomized controlled phase 2/3 trial of AZD1222 (ChAdOx1 nCoV-19) in healthy adults. For TCRbeta chain sequencing, PBMC samples were collected from trial participants at day 0 and at day 28 after the second dose. Overall study results and their limits: Participants were mostly white British and included more females than males, and it was suggested by the authors that clonal diversity may have been underestimated. Only 5 to 7 AZD1222 recipients were SARS-CoV-2 seropositive at baseline, limiting conclusions about previously exposed vaccinees. The 56-69-year group was small, and its depth increase did not reach significance, likely because of low power. Spike-specific TCR breadth and depth rose significantly after two AZD1222 doses compared with day 0 and with MenACWY recipients. Because no day 14 peak-response samples were available, repertoires were characterized only after the peak T cell response. Reportedly, close to half of the unique spike-specific TCRs recognized epitopes lying outside the regions that are mutated in the B.1.351 and B.1.1.7 variants. CD4 TCRs associated with the vaccine covered the entire spike protein, and the dominant responses were in regions 160-218 and 743-854.

The CDR3 regions of human TCRbeta chains were analyzed by immunosequencing. On the study's bioinformatics: TCRs in the repertoires were compared against a reference library of SARS-CoV-2-specific TCRs that had been generated with the MIRA antigen-specificity platform. Breadth meant the fraction of unique TCRs that were SARS-CoV-2-associated, whereas depth meant the fraction of total T cells that were SARS-CoV-2-associated. Using the MIRA data, each spike-specific TCR was assigned both to the spike region to which the TCR was reactive and to a CD4 or CD8 class. Log10-transformed breadth and depth values were compared by one-way ANOVA with Sidak's multiple comparisons tests. The source is immuneACCESS, and TCRdb retained only in-frame sequences with V and J called. Part of the clones is not carried over; for the studies checked, unresolved V genes explain less than half of this, and the remainder is unexplained. That table furnishes V, J and clone size, whereas the DNA furnished D and trimming. In this sample the table shows 200,000 or so clones, 75% to 90% of which occur a single time. 2.7% of the sample goes to the ten largest clones.

The germline V gene yields SGHAT for CDR1 and FQNNGV for CDR2. V ends up 5 bases short and J 3 bases short, with an unmatched junction base count of 4. Reading from cysteine to phenylalanine, the CDR3 counts 14 amino acids. The retained sequence is limited to the CDR3, 42 bases, with the frame set at the first base. With respect to this clone: Its recognized antigen is unknown. Base quality data are lacking; no much larger clone is found one base away.

This clonotype originated in an adult in good health. The material was peripheral blood, obtained on day 0 of MenACWY control vaccination. This sequence uses TRBV11-2 and TRBJ1-3; 7 bases in the middle match TRBD1. The CDR3: CASSLQGFGNTIYF. The DNA sequence reads TGTGCCAGCAGCCTACAGGGGTTTGGAAACACCATATATTTT.